This TCR beta chain was recorded in a study of OX40 agonist ivuxolimab in advanced cancers. Study-wide background: An anti-OX40 (CD134) antibody with agonistic activity, ivuxolimab, was administered to patients. Patients enrolled in dose escalation were diagnosed with hepatocellular carcinoma, melanoma, renal cell or head and neck cancer.

TCRdb's copy holds only in-frame clones and misses some; the assay was immunoSEQ multiplex PCR. The table lists about 22,000 clones, 75% to 85% of them singletons. This material consisted of CD4+ or CD8+ T cells sorted from blood, taken in a trial of the OX40 agonist ivuxolimab. This receptor was identified in an adult with an advanced solid tumor such as melanoma, head and neck, liver or kidney cancer.

The CDR3 loop reads CASSSWGTRQETQYF. The DNA for the CDR3 is TGTGCCAGCAGCTCCTGGGGGACTCGACAAGAGACCCAGTACTTC. The V gene is TRBV7-2, the J gene TRBJ2-5, with D possibly being TRBD2 (6 bases). Per the germline V gene, CDR1 is SGHTA and CDR2 is FQGNSA. V gave up 4 bases and J gave up 2 bases, with 14 bases separating them. The CDR3 spans 15 residues. Drawing the rest from reference TRBV7-2 and TRBJ2-5, the complete variable domain is GAGVSQSPSNKVTEKGKDVELRCDPISGHTALYWYRQSLGQGLEFLIYFQGNSAPDKSGLPSDRFSAERTGGSVSTLTIQRTQQEDSAVYLCASSSWGTRQETQYFGPGTRLLVL.